The next 8 T cell receptor beta chains were all read from a single sample in a study of control samples from healthy donors and cancer patients (dated by TCRdb to 2020 to 2022). The library was obtained by the immunoSEQ multiplex PCR assay. The table comes from immuneACCESS by way of TCRdb, which keeps in-frame sequences with V and J called. Part of the clones is missing from these tables; in studies checked, under half for an unresolved V gene and the rest for unknown reasons. This sample is represented by roughly 150,000 clones; about 93% of them were singletons. The ten most abundant clones make up around 2.5% of the sample. Sequencing input: blood. All receptors derive from a man between 50 and 59 years old in good health.

This clone was found a few times. V usage is TRBV19 and J usage is TRBJ2-1, with D perhaps matching TRBD1 or TRBD2 (6 bases each). CDR1 is LNHDA, CDR2 SQIVND, per germline (reference sequence). The CDR3 has 13 residues. Trimming took off 8 bases at V and 5 bases at J, with 13 bases between the two ends. The DNA for the CDR3 is TGTGCCAGTCGGAGGGGGAGTAACAATGAGCAGTTCTTC. Amino acid sequence: CASRRGSNNEQFF.

The chain has TRBV27 and TRBJ1-2; TRBD1 might be the D (5 bases). The germline CDR1 and CDR2 sequences are MNHEY and SMNVEV (reference sequence). CDR3 size: 13 residues. Trimming cost V 2 bases and J 2 bases, with 6 bases left between them. In DNA form, the CDR3 reads TGTGCCAGCAGTTTAGCAGGGAACTATGGCTACACCTTC. This sequence encodes CASSLAGNYGYTF.

This chain links TRBV29-1 with TRBJ1-1; maybe TRBD1 (6 bases). Germline V gene lookup returns CDR1 SQVTM and CDR2 ANQGSEA. V was shortened by 3 bases and J by 1 base, with 9 bases between the two germline ends. CDR3 length: 13 residues. The CDR3 is CSVEGAWNTEAFF. CDR3 DNA sequence: TGCAGCGTTGAGGGGGCGTGGAACACTGAAGCTTTCTTT.

The V call is TRBV5-1, the J call TRBJ2-7, with D perhaps matching TRBD1 (5 bases). The CDR3 covers 15 residues. Germline lookup yields CDR1 SGHRS and CDR2 YFSETQ. The germline V and J ends were trimmed by 0 bases and 4 bases, with 14 bases remaining between them. CDR3 loop: CASSLGPDTLYEQYF. CDR3 coding DNA: TGCGCCAGCAGCTTGGGGCCGGACACTTTGTACGAGCAGTACTTC.

The V call is TRBV10-3, the J call TRBJ1-1; 9 nucleotides align to TRBD1. CDR1 and CDR2 from the germline V gene are ENHRY and SYGVKD. The CDR3 loop spans 14 amino acids. Trimming cost V 5 bases and J 3 bases; bases outside gene matches: 4. CDR3 residues: CAISPGTGYTEAFF. The CDR3 coding sequence is TGTGCCATCAGTCCCGGGACAGGGTACACTGAAGCTTTCTTT.

The J gene is TRBJ1-2, the V gene TRBV11-2; weak D call: TRBD1 (6 bases). V lost 1 base and J lost 5, with 23 bases in between. CDR3 length: 18 residues. The germline gives CDR1 SGHAT, CDR2 FQNNGV. CDR3 region: CASSLAGGGWETQYGYTF. CDR3 DNA: TGTGCCAGCAGCTTAGCGGGGGGCGGTTGGGAGACTCAATATGGCTACACCTTC.

The chain joins TRBV20-1 to TRBJ2-5; D is ambiguous. V was trimmed by 5 bases and J by 3 bases, leaving 4 bases between them. Germline values: CDR1 DFQATT, CDR2 SNEGSKA (reference sequence). CDR3 size: 10 residues. CDR3 residues: CSAEKETQYF. The CDR3 nucleotides are TGCAGTGCTGAAAAAGAGACCCAGTACTTC.

Only a few counts were recorded for this clone. The J gene is TRBJ1-5, the V gene TRBV11-2; 7 bases line up with TRBD1. Germline assignment: CDR1 SGHAT and CDR2 FQNNGV. V shed 5 bases, J shed 2 bases, and the junction held 6 bases outside the gene matches. There are 15 residues in the CDR3. In DNA, the CDR3 is TGTGCCAGCAGCCAGGACAGGCCGGGCAATCAGCCCCAGCATTTT. The encoded protein is CASSQDRPGNQPQHF.